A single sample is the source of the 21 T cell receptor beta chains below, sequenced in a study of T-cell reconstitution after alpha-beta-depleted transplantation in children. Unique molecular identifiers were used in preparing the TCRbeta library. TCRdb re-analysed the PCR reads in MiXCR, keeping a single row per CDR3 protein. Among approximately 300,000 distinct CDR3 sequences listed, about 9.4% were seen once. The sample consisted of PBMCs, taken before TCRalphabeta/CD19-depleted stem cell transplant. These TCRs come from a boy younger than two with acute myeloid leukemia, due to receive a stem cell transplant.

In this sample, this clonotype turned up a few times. CDR3 DNA: TGTGCCAGCAGCTTGGAACAGGGGGACACCTTTCTCGTTACTGAAAAACTGTTTTTT. Encoded protein: CASSLEQGDTFLVTEKLFF. The chain links TRBV5-6 to TRBJ1-4; 8 nucleotides agree with TRBD1. The junction had 17 bases not matched to a gene; V was cut back by 0 bases and J by 7 bases. CDR3 length: 19 amino acids. CDR1 SGHDT and CDR2 YYEEEE come from the germline V gene.

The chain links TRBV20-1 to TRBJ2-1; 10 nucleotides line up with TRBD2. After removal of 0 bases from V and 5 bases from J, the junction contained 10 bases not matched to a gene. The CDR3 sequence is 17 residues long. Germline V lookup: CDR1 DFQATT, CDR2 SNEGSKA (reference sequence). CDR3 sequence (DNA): TGCAGTGCTAGAGAGGGACTAGCGCTAGCGGCCAACAATGAGCAGTTCTTC. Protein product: CSAREGLALAANNEQFF.

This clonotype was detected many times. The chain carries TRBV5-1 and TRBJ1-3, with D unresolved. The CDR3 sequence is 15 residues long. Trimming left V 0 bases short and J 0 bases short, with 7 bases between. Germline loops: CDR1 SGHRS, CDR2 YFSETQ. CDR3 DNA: TGCGCCAGCAGCTTGGACGGCCACTCTGGAAACACCATATATTTT. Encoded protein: CASSLDGHSGNTIYF.

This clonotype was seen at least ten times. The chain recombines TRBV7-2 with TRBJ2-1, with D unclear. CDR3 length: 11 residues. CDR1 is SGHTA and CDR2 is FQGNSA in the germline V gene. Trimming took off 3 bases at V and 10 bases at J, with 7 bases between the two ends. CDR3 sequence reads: CASSFRPEQFF. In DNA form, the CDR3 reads TGTGCCAGCAGCTTCCGACCAGAGCAGTTCTTC.

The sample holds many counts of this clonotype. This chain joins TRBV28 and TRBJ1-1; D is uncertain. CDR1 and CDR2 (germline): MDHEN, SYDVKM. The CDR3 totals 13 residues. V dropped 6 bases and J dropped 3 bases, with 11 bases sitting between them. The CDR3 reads CASRPRHDTEAFF. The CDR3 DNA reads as TGTGCCAGCAGACCCCGGCACGACACTGAAGCTTTCTTT.

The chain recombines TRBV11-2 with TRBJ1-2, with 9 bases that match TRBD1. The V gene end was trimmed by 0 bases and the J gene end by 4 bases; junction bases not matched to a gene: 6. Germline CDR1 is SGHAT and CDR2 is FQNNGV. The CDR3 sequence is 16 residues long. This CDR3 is CASSLDFGQGSYGYTF. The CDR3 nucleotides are TGTGCCAGCAGCTTAGATTTCGGACAGGGGAGCTATGGCTACACCTTC.

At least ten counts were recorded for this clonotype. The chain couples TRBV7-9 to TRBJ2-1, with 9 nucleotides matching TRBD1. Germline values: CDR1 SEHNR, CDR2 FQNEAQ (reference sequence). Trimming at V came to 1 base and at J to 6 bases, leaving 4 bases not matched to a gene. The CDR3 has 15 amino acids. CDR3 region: CASSLGRDRVNEQFF. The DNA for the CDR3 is TGTGCCAGCAGCTTAGGCCGGGACAGGGTCAATGAGCAGTTCTTC.

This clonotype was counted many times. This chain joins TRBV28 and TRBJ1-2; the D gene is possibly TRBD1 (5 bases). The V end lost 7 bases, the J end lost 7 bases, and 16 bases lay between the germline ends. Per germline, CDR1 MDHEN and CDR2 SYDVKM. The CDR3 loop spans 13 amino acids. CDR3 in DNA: TGTGCCAGCACCCCTCTCAGGGTGCGTGGCTACACCTTC. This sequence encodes CASTPLRVRGYTF.

The CDR3 nucleotides read TGTGCCAGCAGTTACGACACCTACGAGCAGTACTTC. Residues: CASSYDTYEQYF. The chain employs TRBV6-6 and TRBJ2-7; D call uncertain. The CDR3 loop spans 12 amino acids. V was cut by 2 bases and J by 2 bases, with 4 bases left in between. CDR1 is MNHNY and CDR2 is SVGAGI in the germline V gene (reference sequence).

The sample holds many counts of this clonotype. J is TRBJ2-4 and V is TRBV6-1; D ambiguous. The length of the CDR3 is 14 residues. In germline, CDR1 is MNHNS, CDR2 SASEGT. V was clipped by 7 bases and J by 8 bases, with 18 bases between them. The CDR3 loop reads CASKARGSRDIQYF. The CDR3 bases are TGTGCCAGCAAAGCCCGAGGTTCCCGGGACATTCAGTACTTC.

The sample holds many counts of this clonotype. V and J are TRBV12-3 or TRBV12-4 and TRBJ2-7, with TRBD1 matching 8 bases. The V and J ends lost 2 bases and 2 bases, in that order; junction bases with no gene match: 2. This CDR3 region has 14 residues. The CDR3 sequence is CASSLQQGAYEQYF. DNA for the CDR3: TGTGCCAGCAGTTTACAACAGGGGGCCTACGAGCAGTACTTC.

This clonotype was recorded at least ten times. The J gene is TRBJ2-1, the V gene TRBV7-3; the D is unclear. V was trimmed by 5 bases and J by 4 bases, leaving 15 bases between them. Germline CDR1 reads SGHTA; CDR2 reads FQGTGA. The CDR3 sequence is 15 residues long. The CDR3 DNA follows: TGTGCCAGCAGCCCCGGAAGGGCCTTTTACAATGAGCAGTTCTTC. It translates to CASSPGRAFYNEQFF.

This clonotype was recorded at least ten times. This chain's CDR3 is CASRDRGRTDTQYF. The CDR3 DNA is TGTGCCAGCCGGGACAGGGGACGCACAGATACGCAGTATTTT. V and J are TRBV4-2 and TRBJ2-3; 10 bases map to TRBD1. V trimming: 8 bases; J trimming: 1 base; junction bases outside the gene matches: 3. Per the germline V gene, CDR1 is LGHNA and CDR2 is YNFKEQ. The CDR3 is 14 amino acids.

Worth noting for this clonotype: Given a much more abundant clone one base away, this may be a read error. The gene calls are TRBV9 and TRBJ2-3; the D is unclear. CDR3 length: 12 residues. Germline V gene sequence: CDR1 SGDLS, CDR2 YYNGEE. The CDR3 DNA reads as TGTGCCAGCAGCGTAGGAACAGATACGCACTATTTT. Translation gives CASSVGTDTHYF.

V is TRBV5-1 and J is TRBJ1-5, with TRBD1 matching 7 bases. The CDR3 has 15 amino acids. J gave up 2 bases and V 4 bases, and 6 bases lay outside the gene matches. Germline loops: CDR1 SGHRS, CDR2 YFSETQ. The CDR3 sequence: CASSITGAGNQPQHF. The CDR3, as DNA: TGCGCCAGCAGCATTACAGGGGCGGGCAATCAGCCCCAGCATTTT.

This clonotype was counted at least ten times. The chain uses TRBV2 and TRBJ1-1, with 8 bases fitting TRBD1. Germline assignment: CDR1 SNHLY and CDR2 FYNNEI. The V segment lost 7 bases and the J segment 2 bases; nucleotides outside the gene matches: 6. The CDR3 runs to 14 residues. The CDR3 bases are TGTGCCAGCACTTGGACAGGGCTTAACACTGAAGCTTTCTTT. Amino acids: CASTWTGLNTEAFF.

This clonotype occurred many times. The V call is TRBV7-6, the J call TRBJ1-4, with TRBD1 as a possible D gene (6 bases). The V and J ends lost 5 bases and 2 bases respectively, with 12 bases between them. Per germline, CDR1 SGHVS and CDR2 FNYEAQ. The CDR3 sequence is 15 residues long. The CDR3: CASSQEGGTNEKLFF. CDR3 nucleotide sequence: TGTGCCAGCAGCCAAGAGGGGGGGACTAATGAAAAACTGTTTTTT.

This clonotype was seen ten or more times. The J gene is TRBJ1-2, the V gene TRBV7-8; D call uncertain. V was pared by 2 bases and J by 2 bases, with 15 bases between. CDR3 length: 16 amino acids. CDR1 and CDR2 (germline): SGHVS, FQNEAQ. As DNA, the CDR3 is TGTGCCAGCAGCTTACGGGTGCCTAGGATGAACTATGGCTACACCTTC. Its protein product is CASSLRVPRMNYGYTF.

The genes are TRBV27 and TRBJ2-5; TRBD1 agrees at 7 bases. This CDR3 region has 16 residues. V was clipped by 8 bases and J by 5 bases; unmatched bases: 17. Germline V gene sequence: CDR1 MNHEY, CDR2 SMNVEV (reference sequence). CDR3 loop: CASSPPGTDLGETQYF. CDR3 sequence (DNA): TGTGCCAGCTCACCACCCGGGACAGATTTGGGGGAGACCCAGTACTTC.

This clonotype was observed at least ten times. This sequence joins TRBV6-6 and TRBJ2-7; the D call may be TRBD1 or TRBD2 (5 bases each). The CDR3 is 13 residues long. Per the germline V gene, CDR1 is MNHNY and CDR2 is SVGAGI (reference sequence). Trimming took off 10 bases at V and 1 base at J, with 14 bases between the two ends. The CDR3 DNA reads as TGTGCCACTTCCGGGACGCAGTCCTACGAGCAGTACTTC. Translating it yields CATSGTQSYEQYF.

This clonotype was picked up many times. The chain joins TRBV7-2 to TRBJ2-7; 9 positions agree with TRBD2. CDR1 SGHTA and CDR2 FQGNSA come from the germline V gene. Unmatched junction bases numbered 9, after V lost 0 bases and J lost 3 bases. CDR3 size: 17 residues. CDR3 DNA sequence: TGTGCCAGCAGCTTAGCGCTTCCAGCGGGAGGCCTCTACGAGCAGTACTTC. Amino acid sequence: CASSLALPAGGLYEQYF.